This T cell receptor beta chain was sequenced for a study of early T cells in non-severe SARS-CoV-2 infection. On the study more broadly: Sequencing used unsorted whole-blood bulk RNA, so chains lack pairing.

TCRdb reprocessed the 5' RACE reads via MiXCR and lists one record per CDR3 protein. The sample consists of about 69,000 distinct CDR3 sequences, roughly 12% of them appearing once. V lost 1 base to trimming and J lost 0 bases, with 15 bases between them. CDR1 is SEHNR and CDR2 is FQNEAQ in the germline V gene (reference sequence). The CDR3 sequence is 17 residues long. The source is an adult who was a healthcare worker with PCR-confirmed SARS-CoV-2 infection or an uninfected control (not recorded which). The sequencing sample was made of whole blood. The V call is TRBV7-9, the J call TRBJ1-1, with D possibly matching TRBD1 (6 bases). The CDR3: CASSLEGGSVMNTEAFF. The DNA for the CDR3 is TGTGCCAGCAGCTTAGAGGGGGGCTCAGTTATGAACACTGAAGCTTTCTTT.